The rows below give T cell receptor beta chains drawn from one sample of a study of monozygotic twins with inflammatory bowel disease. TCRdb reprocessed the 5' RACE reads and reports one entry per CDR3 protein, with no DNA. Its table records hundreds of thousands of distinct CDR3 sequences. The specimen sequenced was blood. Receptors originate from a human donor with ulcerative colitis or Crohn's disease, or a healthy co-twin of an affected twin (not recorded which). CDR3s include the opening cysteine and the closing phenylalanine or tryptophan. The order of the fields is J gene, V gene, CDR3 protein.

TRBJ1-5 | TRBV30 | CAWSVLNQPQHF
TRBJ1-5 | TRBV7-2 | CASSLHQGTPQHF
TRBJ2-7 | TRBV7-9 | CASSLTGATYEQYF
TRBJ2-3 | TRBV12-3/TRBV12-4 | CASSPSGRSDTQYF
TRBJ2-2 | TRBV2 | CAGKPGLASRAGELFF
TRBJ2-7 | TRBV3-1 | CASSQGERQARVGEQYF
TRBJ1-2 | TRBV27 | CASSLKGKEYGYTF
TRBJ2-1 | TRBV28 | CASSLRLAGSYNEQFF
TRBJ1-6 | TRBV7-9 | CASSRGQENSPLHF
TRBJ2-3 | TRBV6-6 | CASTSLAGTDTQYF
TRBJ1-5 | TRBV7-2 | CASGLTQNQPRHF
TRBJ2-7 | TRBV12-3/TRBV12-4 | CASTSRPYEQYF
TRBJ1-5 | TRBV20-1 | CSARDRQLTNQPQHF
TRBJ2-2 | TRBV24-1 | CATSDPRANTGELFF
TRBJ1-1 | TRBV5-1 | CASSFRTGGNTEAFF
TRBJ2-2 | TRBV20-1 | CSARERLGRAGELFF
TRBJ2-7 | TRBV9 | CASSVVGGDYEQYF
TRBJ2-4 | TRBV7-8 | CASSPRTGTRSGGVAKNIQYF
TRBJ2-2 | TRBV18 | CATGQGNTGELFF
TRBJ1-2 | TRBV5-1 | CASSLTSRDYGYTF
TRBJ2-1 | TRBV5-1 | CASRLAETYNEQFF
TRBJ1-1 | TRBV7-2 | CASSLQGGVTEAFF
TRBJ2-1 | TRBV19 | CATATSGGSYNEQFF
TRBJ2-6 | TRBV28 | CASSFVGTVLSGANVLTF
TRBJ2-5 | TRBV13 | CASSLGPPTDSRETQYF
TRBJ1-5 | TRBV29-1 | CSASDRPYSNQPQHF
TRBJ1-5 | TRBV7-2 | CASSSGTGAGNQPQHF
TRBJ2-1 | TRBV6-1 | CASRTDRGGSNEQFF
TRBJ1-6 | TRBV20-1 | CSAGAGTVNSPLHF
TRBJ1-5 | TRBV7-9 | CASSLEQSNQPQHF
TRBJ1-6 | TRBV12-3/TRBV12-4 | CASRRQASSYNSPLHF
TRBJ2-2 | TRBV12-3/TRBV12-4 | CASSSSKGPGELFF
TRBJ2-5 | TRBV6-6 | CASSPGQVFGTQYF
TRBJ2-2 | TRBV5-6 | CASSLRRPGFTGELFF
TRBJ2-1 | TRBV6-5 | CASSLTNNEQFF
TRBJ2-5 | TRBV28 | CASREIGTPRETQYF
TRBJ2-2 | TRBV10-3 | CAISESFQDRVYTGELFF
TRBJ2-1 | TRBV4-3 | CASSPKQGSYNEQFF
TRBJ2-7 | TRBV18 | CASSLSTISYEQYF
TRBJ2-7 | TRBV5-4 | CASSLSIAPSDVREQYF
TRBJ2-4 | TRBV7-2 | CASRPGDGLAKNIQYF
TRBJ1-1 | TRBV7-9 | CASSFGQGETEAFF
TRBJ2-1 | TRBV27 | CASTRLAGSSYNEQFF
TRBJ2-2 | TRBV28 | CASSPRGSGKNTGELFF
TRBJ2-7 | TRBV7-9 | CASLDQREGTYEQYF
TRBJ2-2 | TRBV7-2 | CASSFRTGANTGELFF
TRBJ2-2 | TRBV3-1 | CASSVAGELFF
TRBJ1-1 | TRBV4-3 | CASSQAGGGQTEAFF
TRBJ2-6 | TRBV3-1 | CASSQVLGANVLTF
TRBJ2-5 | TRBV7-9 | CASSYPPTGVGLETQYF
TRBJ2-7 | TRBV5-1 | CASSLTGGEAYEQYF
TRBJ2-4 | TRBV11-2 | CASSPGPLEGNIQYF
TRBJ2-2 | TRBV12-3/TRBV12-4 | CASSSRWTATGELFF
TRBJ2-5 | TRBV20-1 | CSAETGVSAETQYF
TRBJ2-2 | TRBV7-9 | CASSLAGTGGRTGELFF
TRBJ2-1 | TRBV20-1 | CSASTNSGGLYNEQFF
TRBJ2-2 | TRBV7-4 | CASSSSGFLPGELFF
TRBJ1-5 | TRBV7-8 | CASSLAGTGRQPQHF
TRBJ2-3 | TRBV6-4 | CASSAASGSTDTQYF